These T cell receptor beta chains were read from a single sample in a study of T cells in Graves' hyperthyroidism and ophthalmopathy. TCRdb independently ran MiXCR on the multiplex PCR reads; one entry per CDR3 protein. This table holds approximately 200,000 distinct CDR3 sequences, 15% to 20% found once. The source material was blood. Source of these receptors: a man aged 35 to 55 with Graves' hyperthyroidism. Both conserved end residues are part of each CDR3.

j_gene	v_gene	CDR3aa
TRBJ1-1	TRBV7-9	CASSTPPGTGTDTEAFF
TRBJ1-5	TRBV10-3	CAISDQTGTSNQPQHF
TRBJ1-1	TRBV12-3/TRBV12-4	CASSLEPNTEAFF
TRBJ2-2	TRBV15	CATSRGSLLSERGGPTGELFF
TRBJ2-1	TRBV20-1	CSARSNRALYNEQFF
TRBJ1-3	TRBV4-3	CASSLSSGSSGNTIYF
TRBJ1-3	TRBV19	CASSMRAQTSSGNTIYF
TRBJ1-6	TRBV30	CAWSVHGNNSPLHF
TRBJ2-7	TRBV20-1	CSASGVPRDNYEQYF
TRBJ2-2	TRBV7-2	CASRRGRGWAGELFF
TRBJ2-2	TRBV7-3	CASSPARTGELFF
TRBJ2-2	TRBV10-3	CAISVGVHGELFF
TRBJ2-3	TRBV11-2	CASSLDGDTQYF
TRBJ2-2	TRBV7-9	CASSPGGTGELFF
TRBJ1-1	TRBV5-1	CASSLRTQHPQAFF
TRBJ2-1	TRBV2	CASSEYQPNEQFF
TRBJ2-7	TRBV10-2	CASSESGASYEQYF
TRBJ1-1	TRBV9	CASSRSRGLGTEAFF
TRBJ2-1	TRBV6-1	CASSALAGGPRSYNEQFF
TRBJ2-5	TRBV7-7	CASSPSSGAAGETQYF
TRBJ2-3	TRBV2	CASSEAGDTQYF
TRBJ1-1	TRBV27	CASSFGWNTEAFF
TRBJ1-2	TRBV5-8	CASSFGTRYGYTF
TRBJ1-1	TRBV6-1	CAMTPAAGTEAFF
TRBJ1-1	TRBV5-1	CASSGDRGQGEAFF
TRBJ2-5	TRBV30	CAWTLETYQETQYF
TRBJ2-7	TRBV5-1	CASSPGLAGAAYEQYF
TRBJ2-1	TRBV20-1	CSARFASGDNEQFF
TRBJ2-7	TRBV30	CAWATGGGEQYF
TRBJ2-3	TRBV7-2	CASSGGGADTQYF
TRBJ1-1	TRBV4-2	CASSQQTGAGAEAFF
TRBJ2-1	TRBV7-3	CASSSWTEGLRFF
TRBJ2-3	TRBV7-2	CASSLGASGGISDTQYF
TRBJ2-7	TRBV30	CAWSVGTGGREQYF
TRBJ2-5	TRBV7-3	CASSYQAGAGETQYF
TRBJ2-5	TRBV10-3	CAINDRVTETQYF
TRBJ2-3	TRBV7-2	CASSYIPWGTSTDTQYF